The 5 T cell receptor beta chains listed next were all sequenced from one sample in a study of T cell clonotyping in hematopoietic cell transplantation. Profiling relied on immunoSEQ multiplex PCR, and the TCRdb table lists in-frame clones only, not all of them. This sample has around 16,000 clones; more than 60% occur once, and the top ten carry 12%. The source material was PBMCs, sampled 30 days after allogeneic stem cell transplant. These TCRs come from a male patient aged 50 to 59 who had an allogeneic stem cell transplant from an unrelated donor, so T cells may come from the graft donor. Some clones in this sample may be carry-over from other donors' samples.

This clone was seen more than once but under ten times. The chain combines TRBV5-4 with TRBJ1-1; D ambiguous. CDR1 SGHNT and CDR2 YYREEE come from the germline V gene (reference sequence). CDR3 length: 13 residues. With 6 bases removed from V and 6 bases from J, the gap between germline ends came to 15 bases. CDR3 nucleotides: TGTGCCAGCACTACCCGGGGTTGGGCTGAAGCTTTCTTT. Translating gives CASTTRGWAEAFF. Together with reference TRBV5-4 and TRBJ1-1, the CDR3 gives the full variable domain: ETGVTQSPTHLIKTRGQQVTLRCSSQSGHNTVSWYQQALGQGPQFIFQYYREEENGRGNFPPRFSGLQFPNYSSELNVNALELDDSALYLCASTTRGWAEAFFGQGTRLTVV.

The sample holds one count of this clone. This rearrangement joins TRBV27 to TRBJ2-7, with TRBD1 matching over 8 bases. The junction had 5 bases not matched to a gene; V was cut back by 2 bases and J by 2 bases. Per the germline V gene, CDR1 is MNHEY and CDR2 is SMNVEV (reference sequence). This CDR3 contains 15 residues. The CDR3 DNA reads TGTGCCAGCAGTTTAGGGCTGGGACAGGCCTACGAGCAGTACTTC. Protein product: CASSLGLGQAYEQYF.

To note about this clone: At one boundary the junction diverges from the germline segment, which might be a read error. The chain carries TRBV11-2 and TRBJ1-3; perhaps TRBD1 as D (5 bases). Germline V CDR1 and CDR2: SGHAT, FQNNGV. There are 17 residues in the CDR3. CDR3 loop: CASSQRFGGRSGNTIYF. CDR3 bases: TGCGCCAGCAGCCAGAGGTTTGGGGGTAGAAGTGGAAACACCATATATTTT.

The sample holds a few counts of this clone. The gene calls are TRBV25-1 and TRBJ1-2, with a weak D call TRBD1 (5 bases). Germline V CDR1 and CDR2: MGHDK, SYGVNS. V dropped 1 base and J dropped 8 bases, with 14 bases sitting between them. This CDR3 has 14 residues. The CDR3 here is CASSESGRAAGYTF. Written as DNA, the CDR3 is TGTGCCAGCAGTGAATCGGGGCGGGCCGCCGGCTACACCTTC.

Only one count was recorded for this clone. The chain uses TRBV29-1 and TRBJ1-3, with no clear D. The CDR3 has 12 amino acids. The germline V gene encodes CDR1 SQVTM and CDR2 ANQGSEA. Trimming removed 4 bases from V and 1 base from J, with 5 bases in between. The CDR3 nucleotides read TGCAGCGTTGGGAGTTCTGGAAACACCATATATTTT. Encoded protein: CSVGSSGNTIYF. The full variable domain, in which reference TRBV29-1 and TRBJ1-3 provide the parts outside the CDR3, is SAVISQKPSRDICQRGTSLTIQCQVDSQVTMMFWYRQQPGQSLTLIATANQGSEATYESGFVIDKFPISRPNLTFSTLTVSNMSPEDSSIYLCSVGSSGNTIYFGEGSWLTVV.